The 29 T cell receptor beta chains in this list originate from one sample, sequenced in a study of molecular identifiers for immune sequencing clone quantification. MiXCR, run by TCRdb on the PCR reads, gives a single entry per CDR3 protein. The sample shows about 630,000 distinct CDR3 sequences, about 25% of them seen only once. Sequenced material: naive CD8+ T cells from blood, with Jurkat cell RNA spiked in. This sample's subset: FACS-sorted CD8+CD4-CCR7+CD45RA+ naive T cells. These receptors were obtained from a human donor in good health. Some libraries in this study had Jurkat cell RNA spiked in.

The chain employs TRBV19 and TRBJ1-5; unclear D gene. Germline CDR1 reads LNHDA; CDR2 reads SQIVND (reference sequence). Trimming shortened V by 6 bases and J by 0 bases, and 6 bases separated the two germline ends. This CDR3 spans 13 amino acids. The CDR3 protein is CASSSCSNQPQHF. In nucleotides, the CDR3 is TGTGCCAGTAGCTCATGTAGCAATCAGCCCCAGCATTTT.

As concerns this clonotype: A much larger clone lies a single base off, so this may be a read error. The V and J genes are TRBV20-1 and TRBJ2-5, with a weak D call TRBD1 (6 bases). Germline V CDR1 and CDR2: DFQATT, SNEGSKA (reference sequence). This CDR3 spans 12 amino acids. Here the CDR3 reads CGGGRAKETQYF. In DNA, the CDR3 is TGCGGTGGGGGCAGGGCGAAAGAGACCCAGTACTTC.

This clonotype was seen only a few times. CDR3 coding DNA: TGCGCCAGCAGCCAAGGAGTGTCAGAAACCAATCAGCCCCAGCATTTT. Encoded protein: CASSQGVSETNQPQHF. The gene calls are TRBV4-3 and TRBJ1-5; D is uncertain. The CDR3 contains 16 residues. Germline V gene lookup returns CDR1 LGHNA and CDR2 YSLEER. V dropped 1 base and J dropped 3 bases, with 13 bases sitting between them.

About this clonotype: One base away lies a much larger clone, so this may be a sequencing read error. Since no conserved phenylalanine or tryptophan closes the CDR3, a read error is the likely cause. This chain uses TRBV2 with TRBJ2-1; D could derive from TRBD1 or TRBD2 (5 bases each). The V gene's germline CDR1 is SNHLY and CDR2 FYNNEI. The CDR3 extends over 15 amino acids. V lost 10 bases and J lost 8, with 24 bases in between. DNA for the CDR3: TGTGCCACCCTCCCCGGGACCCACAGTCCGGATGAGCAGTTCATC. Protein product: CATLPGTHSPDEQFI.

This clonotype was observed at least ten times. The J gene is TRBJ2-7, the V gene TRBV5-1, with TRBD2 as a possible D gene (6 bases). V was trimmed by 5 bases and J by 3 bases, leaving 18 bases between them. In germline, CDR1 is SGHRS, CDR2 YFSETQ. The CDR3 loop spans 15 amino acids. CDR3 amino acids: CASRGDYSGDYEQYF. The DNA of the CDR3 is TGCGCCAGCAGAGGTGACTACTCGGGGGACTACGAGCAGTACTTC. The whole variable domain, remainder taken from reference TRBV5-1 and TRBJ2-7, is KAGVTQTPRYLIKTRGQQVTLSCSPISGHRSVSWYQQTPGQGLQFLFEYFSETQRNKGNFPGRFSGRQFSNSRSEMNVSTLELGDSALYLCASRGDYSGDYEQYFGPGTRLTVT.

This clonotype was seen just once. V is TRBV7-9 and J is TRBJ1-2; no reliable D call. CDR1 SEHNR and CDR2 FQNEAQ come from the germline V gene (reference sequence). This CDR3 region has 18 residues. V was shortened by 4 bases and J by 2 bases, with 23 bases between the two germline ends. The CDR3 is CASSSGSLEIERNYGYTF. The CDR3 bases are TGTGCCAGCAGCTCTGGATCCCTTGAGATCGAACGAAACTATGGCTACACCTTC.

This clonotype was recorded at least ten times. This sequence joins TRBV24-1 and TRBJ1-5; perhaps TRBD1 as D (6 bases). Per germline, CDR1 KGHDR and CDR2 SFDVKD. This CDR3 is 14 amino acids long. Trimming removed 9 bases at V and 2 bases at J, with 13 bases between. The CDR3 here is CATGSAGGNQPQHF. DNA of the CDR3: TGTGCCACCGGAAGCGCAGGGGGCAATCAGCCCCAGCATTTT.

The V gene is TRBV9, the J gene TRBJ2-3, with 12 bases aligning to TRBD2. There are 15 residues in the CDR3. Trimming at V came to 0 bases and at J to 6 bases, leaving 2 bases not matched to a gene. Germline CDR1 and CDR2: SGDLS and YYNGEE. The DNA for the CDR3 is TGTGCCAGCAGCGTAGGACTAGCGGGGGACGATACGCAGTATTTT. As protein: CASSVGLAGDDTQYF.

Regarding this clonotype: With a much larger clone just one base away, this may be a read error. The genes are TRBV10-2 and TRBJ1-1; a weak D match, TRBD1 (6 bases). Per the germline V gene, CDR1 is WSHSY and CDR2 is SAAADI. The CDR3 is made up of 13 amino acids. Trimming cost V 10 bases and J 0 bases, with 12 bases left between them. The CDR3 sequence is CATLDRVNTEAFF. For the CDR3, the DNA is TGCGCCACCCTGGACAGAGTGAACACTGAAGCTTTCTTT.

Regarding this clonotype: A much larger clone lies one base from this, so it may be a read error. The rearrangement uses TRBV23-1 and TRBJ2-4; D not resolved. TRBV23-1 qualifies as an ORF whose function is uncertain. Deletions cut 8 bases from V and 5 bases from J, with 22 bases between. The CDR3 runs 16 residues. For the CDR3, the DNA is TGCGCCAGCCCCCAAGGTGCCTCCCTGGCCGAAAACATTCAGTACTTC. This translates into CASPQGASLAENIQYF.

The chain joins TRBV10-2 to TRBJ2-7, with 7 bases matching TRBD1. From germline, CDR1 is WSHSY and CDR2 SAAADI. V lost 2 bases to trimming and J lost 5 bases; unmatched junction nucleotides: 6. The CDR3 totals 14 residues. The CDR3 here is CASSEDRVEDEQYF. The CDR3 region has the DNA TGCGCCAGCAGTGAGGACAGGGTAGAGGACGAGCAGTACTTC.

This clonotype was detected many times. This chain uses TRBV2 with TRBJ2-3; 9 nucleotides agree with TRBD1. The V gene's germline CDR1 is SNHLY and CDR2 FYNNEI. Trimming took 0 bases from V and 6 from J; bases not matched to a gene: 4. This CDR3 has 15 amino acids. CDR3 DNA sequence: TGTGCCAGCAGTGAAGCCCTAACAGGGGGCGATACGCAGTATTTT. This sequence encodes CASSEALTGGDTQYF.

This clonotype was recorded many times. The chain employs TRBV7-3 and TRBJ2-7; 7 bases match TRBD1. There are 13 residues in the CDR3. The germline gives CDR1 SGHTA, CDR2 FQGTGA. The J segment lost 4 bases and the V segment lost 0 bases, leaving 0 bases of the junction unmatched. As DNA, the CDR3 is TGTGCCAGCAGCTTAACGGGACAGTACGAGCAGTACTTC. This translates into CASSLTGQYEQYF.

The sample holds many counts of this clonotype. The genes are TRBV20-1 and TRBJ1-1; D call uncertain. The germline V gene encodes CDR1 DFQATT and CDR2 SNEGSKA (reference sequence). Between the trimmed V and J ends, which lost 4 bases and 0 bases, there was a span of 3 bases. The CDR3 is made up of 11 amino acids. The CDR3 loop is CSAIMNTEAFF. CDR3 DNA sequence: TGCAGTGCTATAATGAACACTGAAGCTTTCTTT.

This chain connects TRBV20-1 to TRBJ2-5, with 8 bases matching TRBD2. The J segment lost 5 bases and the V segment lost 3 bases, leaving 11 bases of the junction unmatched. The V gene's germline CDR1 is DFQATT and CDR2 SNEGSKA (reference sequence). The CDR3 covers 15 residues. CDR3 nucleotide sequence: TGCAGTGCTAGGGAACTAGCGGTCGGGATTGAGACCCAGTACTTC. It codes for CSARELAVGIETQYF.

The chain links TRBV7-9 to TRBJ2-1; 9 bases fit TRBD2. Per germline, CDR1 SEHNR and CDR2 FQNEAQ (reference sequence). The CDR3 covers 15 residues. V dropped 5 bases and J dropped 3; count of bases not matched to a gene: 5. This chain's CDR3 is CASSHSGSNYNEQFF. CDR3 DNA: TGTGCCAGCAGCCATAGCGGGAGTAACTACAATGAGCAGTTCTTC. Looking up the rest from reference TRBV7-9 and TRBJ2-1 gives the full variable domain: DTGVSQNPRHKITKRGQNVTFRCDPISEHNRLYWYRQTLGQGPEFLTYFQNEAQLEKSRLLSDRFSAERPKGSFSTLEIQRTEQGDSAMYLCASSHSGSNYNEQFFGPGTRLTVL.

This clonotype was seen a handful of times. The J gene is TRBJ1-1, the V gene TRBV11-3; D unresolved. Germline CDR1 and CDR2: SGHNT and YENEEA. This CDR3 has 13 residues. V lost 2 bases, J lost 7 bases, and 11 bases lay in between. CDR3 DNA: TGTGCCAGCAGCTTAATCCCGTACGGTGAAGCTTTCTTT. It codes for CASSLIPYGEAFF.

The V gene is TRBV28, the J gene TRBJ2-3; 7 nucleotides match TRBD2. The CDR3 loop spans 15 amino acids. The junction had 10 bases not matched to a gene; V was cut back by 5 bases and J by 5 bases. Germline V gene lookup returns CDR1 MDHEN and CDR2 SYDVKM. CDR3 amino acids: CASSTWTRGIDTQYF. The CDR3 bases are TGTGCCAGCAGTACTTGGACTAGGGGTATAGATACGCAGTATTTT.

Comment on this clonotype: Since a much larger clone is just one base distant, this may be a read error. The chain is built from TRBV3-1 and TRBJ2-7; D might be TRBD2 (5 bases). CDR1 and CDR2 from the germline V gene are LGHDT and YNNKEL (reference sequence). The CDR3 covers 13 residues. CDR3 bases: TGTGCCAGCAGCCCGGAGGAAACCTACGGGCAGTACTTC. The encoded protein is CASSPEETYGQYF.

This clonotype has a count of ten or more. This chain joins TRBV7-6 and TRBJ2-5; D is tentatively TRBD1 or TRBD2 (5 bases each). V shed 5 bases and J shed 2 bases, with 12 bases lying between them. Per germline, CDR1 SGHVS and CDR2 FNYEAQ. CDR3 size: 14 residues. The chain's CDR3 is CASSDPGRQETQYF. The CDR3, as DNA: TGTGCCAGCAGCGATCCGGGACGGCAAGAGACCCAGTACTTC.

Worth noting for this clonotype: A much larger clone differs from this one at a single base, so this may be a read error. The chain combines TRBV7-9 with TRBJ1-1; D is unclear. This CDR3 has 13 residues. CDR1 is SEHNR and CDR2 is FQNEAQ in the germline V gene (reference sequence). In DNA form, the CDR3 reads TGTGCCAGCAGCACAAATCCGAACACTGGAGCTTTCTTT. Protein product: CASSTNPNTGAFF.

Notes on this clonotype: A read error may account for a junction end that differs from germline. CDR3 loop: CAGSFRLAGSSCERCF. CDR3 sequence (DNA): TGTGCCGGCAGTTTCCGACTAGCGGGGAGCTCCTGCGAGCGGTGCTTC. The chain has TRBV12-3 or TRBV12-4 and TRBJ2-7; 11 positions agree with TRBD2. CDR3 length: 16 residues.

J is TRBJ1-1 and V is TRBV7-6, with D perhaps TRBD1 (5 bases). The CDR3 is 16 amino acids. V lost 5 bases to trimming and J lost 3 bases, with 19 bases between them. The germline V gene has CDR1 SGHVS and CDR2 FNYEAQ. The DNA for the CDR3 is TGTGCCAGCAGCCTCCTTGATTGGGGGAGCCACACTGAAGCTTTCTTT. It yields the protein CASSLLDWGSHTEAFF.

Comments on this clonotype: This may be a read error, as it is one base from a much larger clone. V is TRBV6-5 and J is TRBJ1-1; 9 bases fit TRBD1. Germline CDR1 is MNHEY and CDR2 is SVGAGI. This CDR3 contains 18 residues. V was pared by 1 base and J by 4 bases, with 13 bases of the junction left unmatched. CDR3 sequence: CASSYLGQGSGPSTEAFF. CDR3 DNA: TGTGCCAGCAGTTACTTGGGACAGGGTTCTGGGCCGAGCACTGAAGCTTTCTTT.

In regard to this clonotype: A read error may be the cause here, since a much bigger clone is one base away. The chain carries TRBV20-1 and TRBJ1-1; D not certain. In germline, CDR1 is DFQATT, CDR2 SNEGSKA (reference sequence). CDR3 size: 12 residues. The CDR3 protein is CSARDENTETFF. The CDR3 nucleotides are TGCAGTGCTAGAGATGAGAACACTGAAACTTTCTTT.

As concerns this clonotype: A read error is possible here, since a much larger clone lies one base away. V gene TRBV29-1 combines with J gene TRBJ2-3; no clear D. The CDR3 consists of 14 residues. Germline V lookup: CDR1 SQVTM, CDR2 ANQGSEA. CDR3 in amino acids: CGARTLLYTDTQYF. CDR3 nucleotide sequence: TGCGGCGCCCGGACCCTTCTTTACACAGATACGCAGTATTTT.

Only a few counts were recorded for this clonotype. This chain connects TRBV27 to TRBJ2-1; the match to TRBD2 covers 9 bases. This CDR3 spans 17 amino acids. The ends lost 5 bases at V and 4 bases at J; junction bases unmatched: 12. Germline V gives CDR1 MNHEY, CDR2 SMNVEV (reference sequence). The CDR3 DNA reads TGTGCCAGCAGTCCGATACCATATAGCGGGGGATACAATGAGCAGTTCTTC. Translation: CASSPIPYSGGYNEQFF.

The chain recombines TRBV13 with TRBJ2-5; D unresolved. Per the germline V gene, CDR1 is PRHDT and CDR2 is FYEKMQ (reference sequence). This CDR3 contains 13 residues. Trimming stripped 2 bases from V and 5 bases from J, with 9 bases between. The CDR3 DNA follows: TGTGCCAGCAGCTTAAGAGGACCCGAGACCCAGTACTTC. This encodes CASSLRGPETQYF.

J is TRBJ2-2 and V is TRBV7-3; TRBD2 matches 10 bases. This CDR3 is 17 amino acids long. The germline CDR1 and CDR2 sequences are SGHTA and FQGTGA. V shed 5 bases and J 0 bases; nucleotides not matched to a gene: 6. In DNA form, the CDR3 reads TGTGCCAGCAGCATCTCCGGGACTAGCGCGAACACCGGGGAGCTGTTTTTT. The encoded protein is CASSISGTSANTGELFF.